This T cell receptor (beta chain) was recorded in a study of monozygotic twins with inflammatory bowel disease (dated by TCRdb to the late 2010s). Background on the whole study: In total, approximately 28 monozygotic twin pairs made up the full study: 19 Danish pairs, all IBD-discordant, plus nine German pairs, of which four were IBD-concordant and five were IBD-discordant. The search for disease-associated traits relied mainly on comparing, within discordant pairs, IBD patients with their genetically identical healthy co-twins. Each individual had, on average, about 151 000 unique TCRalpha sequences and 181 000 unique TCRbeta sequences available for analysis.

Taken from cysteine to phenylalanine, the CDR3 has 14 residues. The DNA is unrecorded. CDR1 and CDR2 (SEHNR, FQNEAQ) derive from the germline V gene (reference sequence). From each donor, an approximately 2.5 ml peripheral blood sample was drawn into PAXgene tubes and stored at -80 degrees C. Without any T cell sorting, total RNA was extracted from whole blood using the PAXgene blood miRNA kit on an automated QIAcube. Peripheral blood from monozygotic twin pairs who were concordant or discordant for inflammatory bowel disease underwent deep TCRalpha and TCRbeta repertoire profiling using unique molecular barcoding. Smoking habits were recorded for all twin pairs, and individuals were classified as current, former or never smokers. Libraries were made using 5' RACE. The input for every TCR library was around 3.5 ug of total RNA. cDNA was synthesized with SMARTScribe reverse transcriptase in eight separate reactions per sample. During cDNA synthesis, unique molecular identifiers containing a 6-nucleotide sample barcode were introduced by template switching. TCRalpha and TCRbeta cDNA was amplified in two nested PCRs of 16 and 9 cycles, and bead purification was carried out after each PCR. Before amplification, cDNA was treated with uracil DNA-glycosylase and purified using the QIAquick PCR purification kit. The second PCR added Illumina TruSeq-compatible adapters along with sample-specific barcodes. Library quality and concentration were checked on TapeStation and Qubit, and libraries were pooled at around 4.9 ng each. Sequencing of pooled libraries was carried out on an Illumina HiSeq2500 single-index Rapid Run using 2 x 100 bp reads and custom sequencing primers. The authors' pipeline ran thus. MiGEC version 1.2.6 was used for UMI-based consensus assembly to correct PCR and sequencing errors. MiXCR version 2.1.1 was used to carry out V(D)J alignment, clonotype assembly and CDR3 extraction. To normalise gene usage, clonotype sharing and MAIT/NKT TCR abundance, the analysis used the top 1000, 10 000 and 20 000 clonotypes per sample. After downsampling to 27 000 UMIs, diversity was calculated as the inverse Simpson index using the vegan R package. Paired Mann-Whitney U tests on discordant twin pairs were used, with Benjamini-Hochberg multiple-testing correction. After TCRdb reprocessed the reads, each CDR3 protein sequence was kept as one row, without DNA. In this record, the V and J calls reflect TCRdb's handling and not the investigators' own analysis. The sample's table covers 150,000 to 200,000 distinct CDR3 sequences. The biggest ten clones account for around 7.2% of the sample.

General study outcomes and caveats: Measured by the inverse Simpson index, TCRbeta repertoire diversity was lower in IBD patients than in their healthy co-twins. Compared with healthy twins, IBD patients shared fewer clonotypes with other individuals, and the difference was most pronounced in patients with signs of disease activity. The analysis was unable to tell different T cell subtypes apart. Differing immunosuppressive treatments among patients may have added background noise and inter-individual variability to the repertoires. The results gave no support for a single strong signal or clonotype linked to IBD. Repertoire similarity did not differ between concordant and discordant twins, which could be due to limited statistical power.

As for this clonotype: The target of this receptor is not known.

Sequencing was done on a sample of blood. This sequence was found in a human donor with ulcerative colitis or Crohn's disease, or a healthy co-twin of an affected twin (not recorded which). This chain is built from TRBV7-9 and TRBJ2-3; TCRdb's assignment of TRBD1 cannot be checked, as there is no DNA. The CDR3 protein is CATSRSGGTDTQYF.